These T cell receptor beta chains were read from a single sample in a study of CD8+ T cells in alopecia areata. Profiled with immunoSEQ multiplex PCR; TCRdb holds only in-frame clones, not every one. The table lists around 82,000 clones, roughly half of them singletons, with just over 5.5% in the top ten. The source material was NKG2D-high CD8+ T cells sorted from blood. The origin of the receptors is a human donor with alopecia areata. Both conserved end residues are part of each CDR3. The order of the fields is J gene, V gene, CDR3 protein.

j_call: TRBJ1-3
v_call: TRBV6-6
cdr3_aa: CATTYLGNTIYF

j_call: TRBJ2-7
v_call: TRBV27
cdr3_aa: CATAILGRSYEQYF

j_call: TRBJ2-2
v_call: TRBV28
cdr3_aa: CASSLQLGGPGELFF

j_call: TRBJ2-6
v_call: TRBV29-1
cdr3_aa: CSVDQGSSSGANVLTF

j_call: TRBJ2-7
v_call: TRBV7-9
cdr3_aa: CASSLTTDEQYF

j_call: TRBJ1-1
v_call: TRBV7-9
cdr3_aa: CASSLATEAFF

j_call: TRBJ2-1
v_call: TRBV28
cdr3_aa: CASSLLVSYNEQFF

j_call: TRBJ2-3
v_call: TRBV5-4
cdr3_aa: CASRKYSTDTQYF

j_call: TRBJ1-2
v_call: TRBV9
cdr3_aa: CASRSGSGYTF

j_call: TRBJ2-7
v_call: TRBV30
cdr3_aa: CAWSNKNIYEQYF

j_call: TRBJ2-5
v_call: TRBV2
cdr3_aa: CASDRPEGPGGTQYF

j_call: TRBJ1-2
v_call: TRBV2
cdr3_aa: CASRPDNYGYTF

j_call: TRBJ2-5
v_call: TRBV11-3
cdr3_aa: CASSPGRGPPQETQYF

j_call: TRBJ2-7
v_call: TRBV5-6
cdr3_aa: CASSLGRSSYEQYF

j_call: TRBJ2-5
v_call: TRBV27
cdr3_aa: CASSYRETQYF

j_call: TRBJ2-1
v_call: TRBV30
cdr3_aa: CASLSDGDTYNEQFF

j_call: TRBJ2-1
v_call: TRBV14
cdr3_aa: CASSLGTHNEQFF

j_call: TRBJ2-4
v_call: TRBV19
cdr3_aa: CASRRGGENIQYF

j_call: TRBJ1-5
v_call: TRBV7-9
cdr3_aa: CASSPSGTSNQPQHF

j_call: TRBJ2-1
v_call: TRBV30
cdr3_aa: CAWSVVQEQFF

j_call: TRBJ2-1
v_call: TRBV4-1
cdr3_aa: CASSQSLGRYNEQFF

j_call: TRBJ2-7
v_call: TRBV5-1
cdr3_aa: CASSQGSYEQYF

j_call: TRBJ2-2
v_call: TRBV29-1
cdr3_aa: CSVGDRGGTGELFF

j_call: TRBJ1-5
v_call: TRBV30
cdr3_aa: CAWSVLGESNQPQHF

j_call: TRBJ2-1
v_call: TRBV29-1
cdr3_aa: CSSTGTGRYSEQFF

j_call: TRBJ2-5
v_call: TRBV29-1
cdr3_aa: CSVEGQGAEETQYF

j_call: TRBJ1-2
v_call: TRBV7-8
cdr3_aa: CASSSAGQGIDYGYTF

j_call: TRBJ1-1
v_call: TRBV9
cdr3_aa: CASSQRGDEAFF

j_call: TRBJ2-5
v_call: TRBV28
cdr3_aa: CASSPGLAETQYF

j_call: TRBJ2-7
v_call: TRBV4-2
cdr3_aa: CASSQESQYEQYF

j_call: TRBJ2-5
v_call: TRBV5-4
cdr3_aa: CASSPGGGMGETQYF

j_call: TRBJ1-2
v_call: TRBV7-9
cdr3_aa: CASSPGGGYYGYTF

j_call: TRBJ1-1
v_call: TRBV27
cdr3_aa: CASVGRGAEAFF

j_call: TRBJ2-1
v_call: TRBV29-1
cdr3_aa: CSVEEYNEQFF

j_call: TRBJ2-7
v_call: TRBV29-1
cdr3_aa: CSAEGTAGNYEQYF

j_call: TRBJ2-7
v_call: TRBV7-6
cdr3_aa: CASSTTGTLSYEQYF

j_call: TRBJ1-3
v_call: TRBV29-1
cdr3_aa: CSALLDGNTIYF

j_call: TRBJ2-6
v_call: TRBV29-1
cdr3_aa: CSATSAGNSGANVLTF

j_call: TRBJ2-7
v_call: TRBV2
cdr3_aa: CASRQATGAYEQYF

j_call: TRBJ2-2
v_call: TRBV6-6
cdr3_aa: CASSLNAGELFF

j_call: TRBJ2-1
v_call: TRBV28
cdr3_aa: CASSRLVCLNEQFF

j_call: TRBJ2-7
v_call: TRBV4-2
cdr3_aa: CASSQEMWTSGRIAYEQYF

j_call: TRBJ1-5
v_call: TRBV5-6
cdr3_aa: CASSLGSTQPQHF

j_call: TRBJ2-7
v_call: TRBV19
cdr3_aa: CASSAAGGHEQYF

j_call: TRBJ2-7
v_call: TRBV7-9
cdr3_aa: CASSTWDRSNEQYF

j_call: TRBJ2-5
v_call: TRBV27
cdr3_aa: CASSYLQTQYF

j_call: TRBJ1-3
v_call: TRBV10-2
cdr3_aa: CASSDYSLSGNTIYF

j_call: TRBJ1-1
v_call: TRBV4-1
cdr3_aa: CASSQDHGTAYLNTEAFF

j_call: TRBJ2-5
v_call: TRBV29-1
cdr3_aa: CSVEGPGTEETQYF

j_call: TRBJ2-7
v_call: TRBV2
cdr3_aa: CASSEGGTLNEQYF